The present entry profiles one T cell receptor (beta chain) with its context. Its antigen remains undetermined. Base-call qualities are not available, and no considerably larger clone is one nucleotide away. The data originate from a study of OX40 agonist ivuxolimab in advanced cancers. Background on the whole study: Ivuxolimab, which targeted the costimulatory receptor OX40 (CD134), was an agonistic, fully human IgG2 monoclonal antibody. Peripheral TCRbeta sequencing aimed to test whether ivuxolimab altered TCR sequence diversity and caused clonal T-cell expansion. A male proportion of roughly 80% and a mean age of approximately 62 years, ranging from roughly 23 to 85, were recorded for the dose-escalation cohort. Patients were allowed to have had prior anti-PD-1, anti-PD-L1 or anti-CTLA-4 therapy, and around 43% of the dose-escalation patients had been treated with checkpoint inhibitors. The paper covers the monotherapy dose-escalation part of the phase I ivuxolimab trial, which included N of about 56 patients. Intravenous ivuxolimab was administered to patients every 2 weeks at six dose levels: 0.01, 0.1, 0.3, 1.5, 3 and 10 mg/kg. Three dose-escalation patients achieved partial responses, one with hepatocellular carcinoma and two with cutaneous melanoma. Among the approximately 50 dose-escalation patients, approximately 20 had hepatocellular carcinoma, roughly 15 melanoma, 9 renal cell carcinoma and 9 head and neck cancer. The paper's findings and limits, for the study overall: The antigen specificity of the clonally expanded peripheral T cells was not determined. On average, CD8+ T cells showed more expanded clones than CD4+ T cells after ivuxolimab. Clonal expansion of both CD4+ and CD8+ blood T cells was observed from baseline to week 6 at doses 0.1 to 3.0 mg/kg. Low levels of normalized T-cell clonal expansion were also seen in some patients who did not respond. Partial responders in the 0.1-3.0 mg/kg groups had among the lowest normalized peripheral clonal expansion, especially among CD8+ T cells.

Genomic DNA was isolated from the sorted cells so that the TCRbeta CDR3 region could be sequenced. The immunoSEQ Assay was used to sequence the TCRbeta CDR3 regions. TCRdb provides this immuneACCESS table in a form limited to in-frame rearrangements. Some clones are lacking; in checked studies, under half of them reflect an unresolved V gene, and why the rest are absent is not known. The sample table holds 75,000 to 100,000 clones, of which roughly 80% were seen once. Under 6.5% of the sample goes to the ten largest clones. The trial excluded patients who had a history of autoimmune disease or were on systemic immunosuppression. Peripheral blood for TCR sequencing was drawn from every dose cohort at baseline, at cycle 4 day 1 and at cycle 7 day 1. The samples were taken from a phase I, first-in-human, multicenter, open-label dose-escalation trial of ivuxolimab. Adults with locally advanced or metastatic head and neck squamous cell, hepatocellular, melanoma or renal cell carcinoma were enrolled in the trial. CD4+ and CD8+ T cells were sorted separately from peripheral blood before TCR sequencing.

Deletion took 0 bases off V and 5 bases off J, with a span of 4 bases between the germline ends. The CDR3 measures 13 amino acids from cysteine to phenylalanine. Kept here is only the CDR3 DNA, which spans 39 bases and is read in frame from base 1. CDR1 and CDR2 are drawn from the germline V gene (reference sequence): MNHEY, SMNVEV. The origin of this receptor is an adult with an advanced solid tumor such as melanoma, head and neck, liver or kidney cancer. Sequencing was performed on CD4+ or CD8+ T cells sorted from blood, taken in a trial of the OX40 agonist ivuxolimab. The chain couples TRBV27 to TRBJ1-4, with the D gene call left open. CDR3 loop: CASSLSGNEKLFF. The nucleotide sequence reads TGTGCCAGCAGTTTATCGGGGAATGAAAAACTGTTTTTT.